This T cell receptor (beta chain) came from a study of T cell responses to AZD1222 COVID-19 vaccine. Whole-study results and caveats: The donors showed a predominance of white British ancestry and of females, with possible underestimation of clonal diversity.

The CDR3 contains 13 residues. Germline CDR1 is LGHDT and CDR2 is YNNKEL (reference sequence). Deletions cut 4 bases from V and 6 bases from J, with 7 bases between. Assay: immunoSEQ multiplex PCR; the TCRdb copy retains only in-frame clones and omits some. The repertoire includes approximately 110,000 clones, 65% to 85% of them detected once, and 9.4% sits in the top ten. About this clone itself: Its antigen is undetermined.

Sample: peripheral blood, taken on day 0 of AZD1222 vaccination. This sequence was found in an adult in good health. This chain uses TRBV3-1 (or the pseudogene TRBV3-2) with TRBJ1-6, with D hard to call. CDR3 protein: CASSPSPNSPLHF. The DNA of the CDR3 is TGTGCCAGCAGCCCCTCGCCTAATTCACCCCTCCACTTT.